What follows describes a single TCR beta chain. Each donor was a Caucasian adult residing in Nashville, Tennessee. This sample is drawn from a study of shared clonotypes between healthy human individuals. Sequencing was at deep level. The table came from immunoSEQ multiplex PCR; TCRdb's copy has only in-frame clones and leaves some out. The table has about 480,000 clones, about three quarters seen once. This sequence was found in a woman aged 40 to 49 in good health. Some clones in this sample may be carry-over from other donors' samples. The sample consisted of PBMCs.

CDR3 DNA: TGTGCCAGCTCGCACGGGACAGACTACGAGCAGTACTTC. Amino acid sequence: CASSHGTDYEQYF. V and J are TRBV18 and TRBJ2-7; 7 positions match TRBD1. V was clipped by 6 bases and J by 3 bases; unmatched bases: 5. CDR1 is KGHSH, CDR2 LQKENI, per germline. The CDR3 spans 13 residues.